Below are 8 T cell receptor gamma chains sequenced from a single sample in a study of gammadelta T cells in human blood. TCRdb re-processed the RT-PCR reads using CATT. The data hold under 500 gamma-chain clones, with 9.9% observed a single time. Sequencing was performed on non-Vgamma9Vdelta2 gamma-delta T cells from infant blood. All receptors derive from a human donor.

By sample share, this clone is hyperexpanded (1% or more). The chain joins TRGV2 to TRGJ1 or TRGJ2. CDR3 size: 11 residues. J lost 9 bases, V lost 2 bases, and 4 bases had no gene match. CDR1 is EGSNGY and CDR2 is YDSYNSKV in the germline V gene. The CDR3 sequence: CATWDEGKKLF. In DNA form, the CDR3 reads TGTGCCACCTGGGACGAGGGTAAGAAACTCTTT.

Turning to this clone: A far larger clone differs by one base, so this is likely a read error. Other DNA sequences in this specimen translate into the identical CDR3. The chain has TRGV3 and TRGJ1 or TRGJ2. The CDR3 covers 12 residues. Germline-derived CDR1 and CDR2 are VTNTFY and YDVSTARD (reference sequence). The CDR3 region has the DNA TGTGCGACCTGGGACAGTTATTATAAGAAACTCTTT. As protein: CATWDSYYKKLF.

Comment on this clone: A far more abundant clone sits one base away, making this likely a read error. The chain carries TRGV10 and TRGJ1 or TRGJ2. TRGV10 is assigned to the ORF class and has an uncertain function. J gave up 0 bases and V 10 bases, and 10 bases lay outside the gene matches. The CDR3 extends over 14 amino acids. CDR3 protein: CAASDPSNYYKKLF. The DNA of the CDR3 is TGTGCTGCGTCGGACCCGTCGAATTATTATAAGAAACTCTTT.

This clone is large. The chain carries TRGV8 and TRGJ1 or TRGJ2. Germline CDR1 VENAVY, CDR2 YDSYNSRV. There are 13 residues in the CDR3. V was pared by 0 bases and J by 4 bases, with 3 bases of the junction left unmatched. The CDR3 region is CATWDRRYYKKLF. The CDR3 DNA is TGTGCCACCTGGGATAGGAGGTATTATAAGAAACTCTTT.

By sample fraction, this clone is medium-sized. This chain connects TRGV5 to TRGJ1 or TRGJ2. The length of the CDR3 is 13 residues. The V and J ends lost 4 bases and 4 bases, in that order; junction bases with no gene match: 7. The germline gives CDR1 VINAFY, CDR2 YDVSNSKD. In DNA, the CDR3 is TGTGCCACCTGGGAGCCTTCATATTATAAGAAACTCTTT. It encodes CATWEPSYYKKLF.

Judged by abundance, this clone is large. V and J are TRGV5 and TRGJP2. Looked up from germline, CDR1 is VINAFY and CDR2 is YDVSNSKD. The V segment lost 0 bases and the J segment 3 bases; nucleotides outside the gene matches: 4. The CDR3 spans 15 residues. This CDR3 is CATWDRRGSDWIKTF. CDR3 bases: TGTGCCACCTGGGACAGGAGGGGTAGTGATTGGATCAAGACGTTT.

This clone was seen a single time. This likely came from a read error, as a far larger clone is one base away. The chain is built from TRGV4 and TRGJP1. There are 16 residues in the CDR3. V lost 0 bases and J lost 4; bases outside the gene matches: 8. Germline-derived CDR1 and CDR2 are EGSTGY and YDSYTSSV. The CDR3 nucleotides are TGTGCCACCTGGGATGGGCCCGTTGACACTGGTTGGTTCAAGATATTT. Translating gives CATWDGPVDTGWFKIF.

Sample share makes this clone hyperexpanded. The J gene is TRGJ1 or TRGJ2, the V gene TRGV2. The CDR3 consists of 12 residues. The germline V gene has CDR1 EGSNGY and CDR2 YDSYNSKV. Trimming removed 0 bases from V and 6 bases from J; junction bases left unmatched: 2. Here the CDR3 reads CATWDGRYKKLF. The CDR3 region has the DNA TGTGCCACCTGGGACGGGCGTTATAAGAAACTCTTT.